This T cell receptor beta chain was profiled in a study of OX40 agonist ivuxolimab in advanced cancers. Study overall: Two cutaneous melanoma patients and one hepatocellular carcinoma patient, three in all, had partial responses.

A note on this clone: As yet, its antigen is unknown.

V was cut by 5 bases and J by 2 bases, with 13 bases left in between. Germline lookup yields CDR1 MNHEY and CDR2 SMNVEV (reference sequence). CDR3 length: 14 amino acids. This table comes from immunoSEQ multiplex PCR, and its TCRdb copy is limited to in-frame clones, with some not included. The repertoire holds about 69,000 clones, with approximately 90% as singletons. Study-level results: In the 0.1 to 3.0 mg/kg range, CD4+ and CD8+ blood T cells had expanded clonally by week 6. Not determined was the antigen specificity of the expanded peripheral T cells.

Sampled blood was obtained at baseline, cycle 4 day 1, and cycle 7 day 1. This clonotype was obtained from an adult with an advanced solid tumor such as melanoma, head and neck, liver or kidney cancer. Material: CD4+ or CD8+ T cells sorted from blood, obtained in a trial of the OX40 agonist ivuxolimab. The rearrangement links TRBV27 to TRBJ2-7; tentative D call: TRBD2 (6 bases). The CDR3 region has the DNA TGTGCCAGCAGTCTTGGGAGGTCGACCTACGAGCAGTACTTC. Its translation: CASSLGRSTYEQYF.